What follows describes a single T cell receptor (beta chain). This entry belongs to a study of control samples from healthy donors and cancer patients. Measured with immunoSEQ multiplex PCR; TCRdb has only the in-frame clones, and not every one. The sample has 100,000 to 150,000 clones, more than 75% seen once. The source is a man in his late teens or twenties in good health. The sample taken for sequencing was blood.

The CDR3 DNA is TGTGCCAGTATGGCGGGAGTGGCAAACACCGGGGAGCTGTTTTTT. It specifies CASMAGVANTGELFF. The J gene is TRBJ2-2, the V gene TRBV19, with 7 bases identical to TRBD2. Germline CDR1 reads LNHDA; CDR2 reads SQIVND (reference sequence). CDR3 length equals 15 residues. V shed 7 bases and J 2 bases; nucleotides not matched to a gene: 7.